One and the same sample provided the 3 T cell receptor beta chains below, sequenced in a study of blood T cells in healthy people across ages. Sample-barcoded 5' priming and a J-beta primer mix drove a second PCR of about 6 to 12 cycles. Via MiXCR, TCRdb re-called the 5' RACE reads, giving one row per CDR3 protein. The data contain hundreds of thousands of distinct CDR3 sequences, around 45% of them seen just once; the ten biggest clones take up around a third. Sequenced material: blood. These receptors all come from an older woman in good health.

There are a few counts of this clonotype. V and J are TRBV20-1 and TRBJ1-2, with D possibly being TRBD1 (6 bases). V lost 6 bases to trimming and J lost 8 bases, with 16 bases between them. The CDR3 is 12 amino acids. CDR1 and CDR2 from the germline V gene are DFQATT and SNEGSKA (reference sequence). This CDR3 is CSASGGLGGYTF. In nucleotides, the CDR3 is TGCAGTGCCTCCGGGGGCCTTGGAGGCTACACCTTC.

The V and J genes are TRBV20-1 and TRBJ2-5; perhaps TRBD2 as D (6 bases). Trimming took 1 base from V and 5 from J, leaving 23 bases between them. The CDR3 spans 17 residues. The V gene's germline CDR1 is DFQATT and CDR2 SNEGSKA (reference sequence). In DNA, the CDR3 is TGCAGTGCTAGAGCCGCGGGGCGGGGTACATATAGGGAGACCCAGTACTTC. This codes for CSARAAGRGTYRETQYF.

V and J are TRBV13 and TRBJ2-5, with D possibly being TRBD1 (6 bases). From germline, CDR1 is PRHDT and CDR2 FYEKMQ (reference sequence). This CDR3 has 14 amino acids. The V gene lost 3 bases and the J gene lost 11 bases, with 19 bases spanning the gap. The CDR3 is CASSLSRDPGEQYF. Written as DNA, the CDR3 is TGTGCCAGCAGCTTGAGTAGGGACCCAGGGGAGCAGTACTTC.